The sequence of this TCR beta chain was determined in a study of cytomegalovirus exposure and HLA in healthy donors. The wider study: Genetic ancestry analysis placed about 76% of the 398 donors that were genotyped in the Caucasian-associated cluster. General study findings and limits: When the data were analyzed later, several of the most significant clusters appeared to be linked to common viral pathogens.

On this clone itself: The antigen is undetermined.

The PCR employed 60 Vbeta primers together with 13 Jbeta primers. Profiled with immunoSEQ multiplex PCR; TCRdb holds only in-frame clones, not every one. This sample has roughly 100,000 clones, with roughly 80% found just once. This clonotype originated in a man aged 35 to 55 in good health and CMV-seronegative. Sequenced sample: PBMCs.

This chain's CDR3 is CASGPLLDQPQHF. In DNA form, the CDR3 reads TGTGCCAGCGGCCCTCTTTTGGATCAGCCCCAGCATTTT. The V gene is TRBV5-5, the J gene TRBJ1-5, with unresolved D. Trimming removed 7 bases from V and 5 bases from J, with 13 bases in between. The CDR3 extends over 13 amino acids. From germline, CDR1 is SGHKS and CDR2 YYEKEE (reference sequence).